This T cell receptor (beta chain) was recovered during a study of control samples from healthy donors and cancer patients. The CDR3 is 13 amino acids. Deletions cut 3 bases from V and 1 base from J, with 6 bases between. Germline V gene sequence: CDR1 KGHSH, CDR2 LQKENI. Clones were sequenced by immunoSEQ multiplex PCR, and TCRdb holds only the in-frame ones, with some missing. Of roughly 120,000 clones listed, about 88% are singletons. Sequenced: blood. The clonotype comes from a man aged 45 to 65 in good health. The chain recombines TRBV18 with TRBJ1-1; D is uncertain. The CDR3 is CASSPLWNTEAFF. DNA for the CDR3: TGTGCCAGCTCACCCCTTTGGAACACTGAAGCTTTCTTT.